This is a list of T cell receptor beta chains from one sample in a study of T cell responses to AZD1222 COVID-19 vaccine. Only in-frame clones appear in the TCRdb table, and some are missing; sequencing was by immunoSEQ multiplex PCR. The repertoire holds roughly 170,000 clones, with about 90% as singletons. The sample here was peripheral blood, taken on day 0 of AZD1222 vaccination. These receptors were collected from an adult in good health. CDR3s include the opening cysteine and the closing phenylalanine or tryptophan. Fields, in order: clone size, J gene, D gene, V gene, CDR3 DNA, CDR3 protein. The D gene is left open where the match is weak. Clone size, where shown, is once, few, many, or a class for clones that have expanded.

clone size: .; J gene: TRBJ2-5; D gene: TRBD1; V gene: TRBV6-2/TRBV6-3; CDR3 DNA: TGTGCCAGCAGTTACTCGGGACAGGAGTACCAAGAGACCCAGTACTTC; CDR3 protein: CASSYSGQEYQETQYF
clone size: .; J gene: TRBJ2-7; D gene: TRBD1; V gene: TRBV7-2; CDR3 DNA: TGTGCCAGCAGCTTAGCGATAGGAGGACAGGGGGGGTTCTACGAGCAGTACTTC; CDR3 protein: CASSLAIGGQGGFYEQYF
clone size: .; J gene: TRBJ2-3; D gene: .; V gene: TRBV3-1/TRBV3-2; CDR3 DNA: TGTGCCAGCAGCCAAGTTGAGGGGGATACGCAGTATTTT; CDR3 protein: CASSQVEGDTQYF
clone size: .; J gene: TRBJ2-3; D gene: .; V gene: TRBV5-6; CDR3 DNA: TGTGCCAGCAGCAATACTCGCACAGATACGCAGTATTTT; CDR3 protein: CASSNTRTDTQYF
clone size: .; J gene: TRBJ2-7; D gene: .; V gene: TRBV12-3/TRBV12-4; CDR3 DNA: TGTGCCAGCAGTTTACCGGGTACCAGGGAGTACTTC; CDR3 protein: CASSLPGTREYF
clone size: .; J gene: TRBJ1-5; D gene: .; V gene: TRBV14; CDR3 DNA: TGTGCCAGCAGCCAGGCCCTCGGGCAGCCCCAGCATTTT; CDR3 protein: CASSQALGQPQHF
clone size: .; J gene: TRBJ1-6; D gene: .; V gene: TRBV9; CDR3 DNA: TGTGCCAGCAGCGTAGCAGGGTCACCCATTAATTCACCCCTCCACTTT; CDR3 protein: CASSVAGSPINSPLHF
clone size: .; J gene: TRBJ1-1; D gene: .; V gene: TRBV11-3; CDR3 DNA: TGTGCCAGCAGCTTACTGGCGAACACTGAAGCTTTCTTT; CDR3 protein: CASSLLANTEAFF
clone size: once; J gene: TRBJ1-2; D gene: TRBD1; V gene: TRBV27; CDR3 DNA: TGTGCCAGCAGCGACAGGGGCGGCTATGGCTACACCTTC; CDR3 protein: CASSDRGGYGYTF
clone size: .; J gene: TRBJ1-1; D gene: .; V gene: TRBV12-3/TRBV12-4; CDR3 DNA: TGTGCCAGCAGTTACAGGGTTAGGACTGAAGCTTTCTTT; CDR3 protein: CASSYRVRTEAFF
clone size: .; J gene: TRBJ2-2; D gene: TRBD2; V gene: TRBV7-9; CDR3 DNA: TGTGCCAGCAGTCGTAACCGGGAGGACGGGGAGCTGTTTTTT; CDR3 protein: CASSRNREDGELFF
clone size: once; J gene: TRBJ2-7; D gene: .; V gene: TRBV5-1; CDR3 DNA: TGCGCCAGCAGCGACCGGGACGGGTCCTACGAGCAGTACTTC; CDR3 protein: CASSDRDGSYEQYF
clone size: .; J gene: TRBJ2-2; D gene: TRBD2; V gene: TRBV7-8; CDR3 DNA: TGTGCCAGCAGTATACTAGCGGGAGGTAGAACCGGGGAGCTGTTTTTT; CDR3 protein: CASSILAGGRTGELFF
clone size: .; J gene: TRBJ2-3; D gene: .; V gene: TRBV5-4; CDR3 DNA: TGTGCCAGCAGCTTCGAAGGGACCGCAGATACGCAGTATTTT; CDR3 protein: CASSFEGTADTQYF
clone size: .; J gene: TRBJ2-3; D gene: .; V gene: TRBV11-2; CDR3 DNA: TGTGCCAGCAGCTTGGGTTGGACTTTCCCTAGCACAGATACGCAGTATTTT; CDR3 protein: CASSLGWTFPSTDTQYF
clone size: .; J gene: TRBJ2-7; D gene: .; V gene: TRBV19; CDR3 DNA: TGTGCCAGTGGCACGTCCTGGGACGAGCAGTACTTC; CDR3 protein: CASGTSWDEQYF
clone size: once; J gene: TRBJ2-7; D gene: TRBD1; V gene: TRBV28; CDR3 DNA: TGTGCCAGCAGTTCGGGACAGCTCCCCTACGAGCAGTACTTC; CDR3 protein: CASSSGQLPYEQYF
clone size: .; J gene: TRBJ2-1; D gene: TRBD1; V gene: TRBV28; CDR3 DNA: TGTGCCAGCAGTTTCCTACAGGGGGGCAACAATGAGCAGTTCTTC; CDR3 protein: CASSFLQGGNNEQFF
clone size: .; J gene: TRBJ1-4; D gene: .; V gene: TRBV9; CDR3 DNA: TGTGCCAGCAGCCTTGAGGGGAGGACCCGGGAAAAACTGTTTTTT; CDR3 protein: CASSLEGRTREKLFF
clone size: .; J gene: TRBJ1-1; D gene: .; V gene: TRBV3-1/TRBV3-2; CDR3 DNA: TGTGCCAGCAGCCTAACGCTACTCGCCGGAGGCACTGAAGCTTTCTTT; CDR3 protein: CASSLTLLAGGTEAFF
clone size: .; J gene: TRBJ1-5; D gene: .; V gene: TRBV4-1; CDR3 DNA: TGCGCCAGCAGCCCACAAATCAGGCAGGGCCATCAGCCCCAGCATTTT; CDR3 protein: CASSPQIRQGHQPQHF
clone size: .; J gene: TRBJ1-2; D gene: .; V gene: TRBV5-6; CDR3 DNA: TGTGCCTCTACCCTACCAGGACGGGCTTTTGGCTACACCTTC; CDR3 protein: CASTLPGRAFGYTF
clone size: .; J gene: TRBJ2-2; D gene: .; V gene: TRBV19; CDR3 DNA: TGTGCCAGTAGTATTCGAAAGGGGCTCGACACCGGGGAGCTGTTTTTT; CDR3 protein: CASSIRKGLDTGELFF
clone size: .; J gene: TRBJ2-4; D gene: .; V gene: TRBV12-5; CDR3 DNA: TGTGCTAGTGGTTTGGACGGATTAGCCAAAAACATTCAGTACTTC; CDR3 protein: CASGLDGLAKNIQYF
clone size: .; J gene: TRBJ1-2; D gene: .; V gene: TRBV19; CDR3 DNA: TGTGCCAGTAGTGCCCCCGGGACTATCTTGGAGGGCTACACCTTC; CDR3 protein: CASSAPGTILEGYTF
clone size: once; J gene: TRBJ1-6; D gene: .; V gene: TRBV10-1; CDR3 DNA: TGCGCCAGCAGTGGAGTGGGGAAAGGTTCACCCCTCCACTTT; CDR3 protein: CASSGVGKGSPLHF
clone size: .; J gene: TRBJ1-1; D gene: TRBD1; V gene: TRBV7-9; CDR3 DNA: TGTGCCAGCAGCGCCGGGGGGACAGGGAGAACTGAAGCTTTCTTT; CDR3 protein: CASSAGGTGRTEAFF
clone size: .; J gene: TRBJ1-2; D gene: TRBD1; V gene: TRBV10-3; CDR3 DNA: TGTGCCATCGGAGCCGGGACAGCTGCTGGCTACACCTTC; CDR3 protein: CAIGAGTAAGYTF
clone size: once; J gene: TRBJ2-7; D gene: .; V gene: TRBV7-8; CDR3 DNA: TGTGCCAGCAGCTTAGTAGGCAGGTTCGACGAGCAGTACTTC; CDR3 protein: CASSLVGRFDEQYF
clone size: .; J gene: TRBJ2-1; D gene: .; V gene: TRBV29-1; CDR3 DNA: TGCAGCGTTGAAGATATCAAGCGGCGATACAATGAGCAGTTCTTC; CDR3 protein: CSVEDIKRRYNEQFF
clone size: few; J gene: TRBJ2-3; D gene: .; V gene: TRBV5-1; CDR3 DNA: TGCGCCTCCAGGGAACAGCCTAGCACAGATACGCAGTATTTT; CDR3 protein: CASREQPSTDTQYF
clone size: .; J gene: TRBJ1-1; D gene: TRBD1; V gene: TRBV7-3; CDR3 DNA: TGTGCCAGCAGCCAAACCGGGACAGCTGAAGCTTTCTTT; CDR3 protein: CASSQTGTAEAFF
clone size: .; J gene: TRBJ2-7; D gene: .; V gene: TRBV7-9; CDR3 DNA: TGTGCCAGCAGCTTAGCGGGGACACCGACCGACGAGCAGTACTTC; CDR3 protein: CASSLAGTPTDEQYF
clone size: .; J gene: TRBJ2-5; D gene: .; V gene: TRBV7-2; CDR3 DNA: TGTGCCAGCAGCTTGTCCCAGGGGTTGCAAGAGACCCAGTACTTC; CDR3 protein: CASSLSQGLQETQYF
clone size: .; J gene: TRBJ1-3; D gene: .; V gene: TRBV29-1; CDR3 DNA: TGCAGCGTTGAAAGGACAGACACCTCTGGAAACACCATATATTTT; CDR3 protein: CSVERTDTSGNTIYF
clone size: .; J gene: TRBJ2-5; D gene: TRBD1; V gene: TRBV7-7; CDR3 DNA: TGTGCTAGCAGCCGGACAGGGATGTTTGAGACCCAGTACTTC; CDR3 protein: CASSRTGMFETQYF
clone size: .; J gene: TRBJ2-1; D gene: TRBD1; V gene: TRBV5-1; CDR3 DNA: TGCGCCAGCAGCTTGATCCGGACAGGGCAGTGGGAGCAGTTCTTC; CDR3 protein: CASSLIRTGQWEQFF
clone size: .; J gene: TRBJ1-1; D gene: .; V gene: TRBV10-2; CDR3 DNA: TGCGCCAGCAGGGACAGTTCCACTGAAGCTTTCTTT; CDR3 protein: CASRDSSTEAFF
clone size: .; J gene: TRBJ2-3; D gene: .; V gene: TRBV6-5; CDR3 DNA: TGTGCCAGCATGGGGCCTGGCACAGATACGCAGTATTTT; CDR3 protein: CASMGPGTDTQYF
clone size: .; J gene: TRBJ1-1; D gene: TRBD1; V gene: TRBV7-2; CDR3 DNA: TGTGCCAGCAGCCTATACAGGGGCCCTGAAGCTTTCTTT; CDR3 protein: CASSLYRGPEAFF
clone size: .; J gene: TRBJ2-2; D gene: .; V gene: TRBV24-1; CDR3 DNA: TGTGCCACCAGTGGCCCCCACGGGCGAGGCACCGGGGAGCTGTTTTTT; CDR3 protein: CATSGPHGRGTGELFF
clone size: once; J gene: TRBJ2-1; D gene: .; V gene: TRBV9; CDR3 DNA: TGTGCCAGCAGCGTAGCAGGGGTCACCTACAATGAGCAGTTCTTC; CDR3 protein: CASSVAGVTYNEQFF
clone size: .; J gene: TRBJ1-1; D gene: .; V gene: TRBV10-3; CDR3 DNA: TGTGCCATCAGTGACGAGGGACGGACTGAAGCTTTCTTT; CDR3 protein: CAISDEGRTEAFF
clone size: .; J gene: TRBJ2-4; D gene: TRBD2; V gene: TRBV6-5; CDR3 DNA: TGTGCCAGCTCGCGGGGGGCCAAAAACATTCAGTACTTC; CDR3 protein: CASSRGAKNIQYF
clone size: .; J gene: TRBJ2-3; D gene: TRBD2; V gene: TRBV27; CDR3 DNA: TGTGCCAGCAGATGGGGACTAGGGGCGCAGTATTTT; CDR3 protein: CASRWGLGAQYF
clone size: .; J gene: TRBJ2-1; D gene: .; V gene: TRBV5-4; CDR3 DNA: TGTGCCAGCAGCTTGCTGAGAAGCTCCTACAATGAGCAGTTCTTC; CDR3 protein: CASSLLRSSYNEQFF